This T cell receptor (beta chain) was recorded in a study of shared clonotypes between healthy human individuals. Background on the study: Donor ages ranged 18 to 49 years: a couple of women, three men.

Deep level was the assay's run setting. The data were produced by immunoSEQ multiplex PCR, yet TCRdb's version contains in-frame clones alone and is incomplete. This repertoire shows 2 million to 2.5 million clones, less than 95% found once; its top ten account for approximately 0.41%. V was clipped by 1 base and J by 0 bases; unmatched bases: 4. The germline V gene encodes CDR1 SGHVS and CDR2 FNYEAQ. The CDR3 is made up of 18 amino acids. The receptor was isolated from a man between 18 and 35 years old in good health. Some clones in this sample may be carry-over from other donors' samples. Sequenced input: naive CD4+ T cells from PBMCs. As for subset: CD45RA+ positively selected. The genes are TRBV7-6 and TRBJ2-2, with TRBD2 matching 11 bases. The CDR3 region has the DNA TGTGCCAGCAGCTTAGAACTAGCGGGAGCTGCGAACACCGGGGAGCTGTTTTTT. Amino acids: CASSLELAGAANTGELFF.